Below are 28 T cell receptor beta chains sequenced from a single sample in a study of regulatory T cells in long-lasting Graves disease. Investigators prepared the TCR beta libraries by applying iRepertoire HTBI primers and Arm-PCR of CDR3 regions. Each CDR3 protein gets one entry after TCRdb re-called the multiplex PCR reads with MiXCR. The sample lists 400,000 to 550,000 distinct CDR3 sequences, about 16% occurring once. Time point here: newly diagnosed GD, antithyroid drugs for less than 3 months. The authors made the TCR library using RNA they extracted from PBMCs. These data also formed part of another study, on T cells in Graves' hyperthyroidism and ophthalmopathy.

Sequenced here: peripheral blood mononuclear cells (PBMCs), sampled at new diagnosis, from a patient treated with antithyroid drugs. All receptors come from a woman under 30 with Graves disease.

The chain joins TRBV27 to TRBJ2-3; tentatively, D is TRBD1 or TRBD2 (5 bases each). The V end lost 7 bases, the J end lost 6 bases, and 17 bases lay between the germline ends. Germline lookup yields CDR1 MNHEY and CDR2 SMNVEV (reference sequence). The CDR3 sequence is 14 residues long. For the CDR3, the DNA is TGTGCCAGCACCTCTAGGGGAGTATGGGATACGCAGTATTTT. It is translated as CASTSRGVWDTQYF.

The chain has TRBV29-1 and TRBJ1-1; TRBD1 matches 8 bases. With 6 bases clipped from V and 6 bases from J, the junction kept 9 bases outside the gene matches. The CDR3 is 13 amino acids. CDR1 is SQVTM, CDR2 ANQGSEA, per germline. CDR3: CSVWTGISSEAFF. The CDR3 DNA reads as TGCAGCGTGTGGACAGGGATCTCTTCTGAAGCTTTCTTT.

This clonotype was seen ten or more times. The chain carries TRBV3-1 and TRBJ2-1, with TRBD2 matching over 12 bases. With V trimmed by 1 base and J by 3 bases, 7 bases remained unmatched. Looked up from germline, CDR1 is LGHDT and CDR2 is YNNKEL (reference sequence). CDR3 size: 18 residues. In DNA, the CDR3 is TGTGCCAGCAGCCAAGCCGCCAGACTAGCGGGAGTCTACAATGAGCAGTTCTTC. It yields the protein CASSQAARLAGVYNEQFF.

The chain is built from TRBV27 and TRBJ2-3; no definite D call. Germline assignment: CDR1 MNHEY and CDR2 SMNVEV (reference sequence). CDR3 size: 15 residues. V was trimmed by 2 bases and J by 0 bases, leaving 9 bases between them. CDR3 nucleotide sequence: TGTGCCAGCAGTTTACCCCCGTCTAGCACAGATACGCAGTATTTT. Its translation is CASSLPPSSTDTQYF.

This clonotype was counted many times. The chain recombines TRBV20-1 with TRBJ2-5, with 8 nucleotides matching TRBD2. CDR3 size: 15 residues. Germline assignment: CDR1 DFQATT and CDR2 SNEGSKA (reference sequence). Trimming at V came to 5 bases and at J to 1 base, leaving 9 bases not matched to a gene. DNA of the CDR3: TGCAGTGCTGTCGGGCGGGAGGCAATCCAAGAGACCCAGTACTTC. This encodes CSAVGREAIQETQYF.

This clonotype was found many times. The V call is TRBV15, the J call TRBJ1-1; a weak D match, TRBD1 (5 bases). Deletions cut 4 bases from V and 5 bases from J, with 14 bases between. CDR1 and CDR2 from the germline V gene are LNHNV and YYDKDF (reference sequence). This CDR3 spans 14 amino acids. The CDR3 nucleotides are TGTGCCACCAGCAACGGGGGTGGAGGGACTGAAGCTTTCTTT. Translated: CATSNGGGGTEAFF.

This clonotype was seen many times. V usage is TRBV2 and J usage is TRBJ1-1; D is unclear. The germline gives CDR1 SNHLY, CDR2 FYNNEI. The CDR3 has 14 amino acids. V lost 6 bases and J 0 bases, leaving 11 bases between the germline ends. This CDR3 reads CASSGRNMNTEAFF. The CDR3 coding sequence is TGTGCCAGCAGCGGCAGAAACATGAACACTGAAGCTTTCTTT.

This clonotype has ten or more counts. This chain links TRBV12-3 or TRBV12-4 with TRBJ1-6; the match to TRBD1 covers 11 bases. Losses at the gene ends were 6 bases for V and 10 bases for J; bases not matched to a gene: 5. The CDR3 runs 14 residues. CDR3 nucleotide sequence: TGTGCCAGCAGCCCGGGACAGGGGGGCTCACCCCTCCACTTT. Translated: CASSPGQGGSPLHF.

With respect to this clonotype: Given the absence of the conserved phenylalanine or tryptophan at the CDR3 end, a read error is likely. This sequence joins TRBV3-1 and TRBJ1-2; D uncertain. V was shortened by 1 base and J by 2 bases, with 8 bases between the two germline ends. Germline loops: CDR1 LGHDT, CDR2 YNNKEL (reference sequence). CDR3 size: 14 residues. The CDR3 DNA sequence: TGTGCCAGCAGCCAAGCTAGGGTGAACTATGGCTACACCCTC. This gives the protein CASSQARVNYGYTL.

This clonotype occurred a few times. The chain is built from TRBV20-1 and TRBJ2-3, with D possibly being TRBD2 (8 bases). This CDR3 is built from 16 residues. V lost 6 bases and J lost 3, with 22 bases in between. CDR1 is DFQATT and CDR2 is SNEGSKA in the germline V gene (reference sequence). CDR3 DNA sequence: TGCAGTGCCATCAAGGGGGCCGGACTAGCTACAGATACGCAGTATTTT. Protein: CSAIKGAGLATDTQYF.

CDR3 residues: CASSVGLAGSDEQFF. The CDR3 DNA reads TGTGCCAGCAGCGTGGGACTAGCGGGATCGGATGAGCAGTTCTTC. The genes are TRBV7-9 and TRBJ2-1; 13 bases fit TRBD2. CDR3 length: 15 residues. V was pared by 5 bases and J by 8 bases, with 6 bases of the junction left unmatched. Germline CDR1 SEHNR, CDR2 FQNEAQ (reference sequence).

This clonotype was detected many times. The chain links TRBV20-1 to TRBJ2-1; D possibly corresponds to TRBD2 (6 bases). Trimming removed 3 bases at V and 5 bases at J, with 11 bases between. CDR1 DFQATT and CDR2 SNEGSKA come from the germline V gene (reference sequence). This CDR3 is built from 13 residues. CDR3 protein: CSASRGTHNEQFF. The CDR3 coding sequence is TGCAGTGCTAGTCGCGGGACCCACAATGAGCAGTTCTTC.

This clonotype appeared a few times. The germline gene is not matched at one end of the junction; a read error may be the cause. This rearrangement joins TRBV19 to TRBJ2-4; 9 bases are a match to TRBD1. The CDR3 is made up of 17 amino acids. Per germline, CDR1 LNHDA and CDR2 SQIVND (reference sequence). CDR3 protein: CASSIVGRTGVQNIQYF. The CDR3 coding sequence is TGTGCCAGCAGTATAGTAGGCAGGACAGGGGTCCAAAACATTCAGTACTTC.

This clonotype has just a few counts. CDR3 nucleotides: TGTGCCAGCTCACCTCTAAGTTTGGGGGACAGGCGATACGAGACCCAGTACTTC. Translation gives CASSPLSLGDRRYETQYF. The genes are TRBV18 and TRBJ2-5; 8 nucleotides align to TRBD1. Unmatched junction bases numbered 17, after V lost 3 bases and J lost 5 bases. The V gene's germline CDR1 is KGHSH and CDR2 LQKENI. The CDR3 runs to 18 residues.

In this sample, this clonotype turned up a few times. The chain employs TRBV27 and TRBJ2-7; D gene uncertain. The CDR3 length is 16 residues. Deletions cut 2 bases from V and 3 bases from J, with 17 bases between. Germline V gene sequence: CDR1 MNHEY, CDR2 SMNVEV (reference sequence). The CDR3 region is CASSLLEDGIIYEQYF. The CDR3 nucleotides read TGTGCCAGCAGTTTACTTGAGGATGGTATTATCTACGAGCAGTACTTC.

The chain joins TRBV12-3 or TRBV12-4 to TRBJ2-3; 7 bases are a match to TRBD2. V lost 3 bases, J lost 4 bases, and 7 bases stayed unmatched. The CDR3 consists of 15 residues. CDR3 sequence (DNA): TGTGCCAGCAGTTTGGGTGGGAGGGCCGCAGATACGCAGTATTTT. It is translated as CASSLGGRAADTQYF.

In its sample, this clonotype was seen many times. The rearrangement joins TRBV6-1 to TRBJ1-2; possibly TRBD1 for D (5 bases). The CDR3 has 15 residues. Germline CDR1 MNHNS, CDR2 SASEGT. Trimming pared 6 bases from V and 7 bases from J, leaving 21 bases between. CDR3 nucleotides: TGTGCCAGCAGGGCGGGACCGGAACCCTTGGTTGGCTACACCTTC. It encodes CASRAGPEPLVGYTF.

This clonotype was recorded many times. The V call is TRBV7-9, the J call TRBJ2-7, with a tentative D call TRBD2 (6 bases). The CDR3 runs 11 residues. CDR1 is SEHNR, CDR2 FQNEAQ, per germline (reference sequence). Trimming cost V 10 bases and J 7 bases, with 14 bases left between them. Here the CDR3 reads CAIAGLGEQYF. DNA for the CDR3: TGTGCCATCGCGGGATTGGGAGAGCAGTACTTC.

This rearrangement joins TRBV7-3 to TRBJ2-7; 8 nucleotides line up with TRBD1. This CDR3 has 14 residues. The V and J ends lost 5 bases and 7 bases, in that order; junction bases with no gene match: 10. Germline V lookup: CDR1 SGHTA, CDR2 FQGTGA. Here the CDR3 reads CASSPGQGSAEQYF. The CDR3 DNA follows: TGTGCCAGCAGCCCTGGACAGGGTTCGGCTGAGCAGTACTTC.

The chain employs TRBV30 and TRBJ2-2; the D is unclear. V gave up 3 bases and J gave up 7 bases, with 12 bases separating them. The CDR3 is 13 residues long. CDR1 is GTSNPN and CDR2 is SVGIG in the germline V gene (reference sequence). The CDR3 spells CAWSPRRLGELFF. The CDR3 bases are TGTGCCTGGAGCCCAAGGCGTCTCGGGGAGCTGTTTTTT.

This clonotype has a count of ten or more. The CDR3 reads CAWTPAKNQPQHF. The DNA for the CDR3 is TGTGCCTGGACACCGGCTAAGAATCAGCCCCAGCATTTT. V is TRBV30 and J is TRBJ1-5; D gene uncertain. CDR3 length equals 13 residues. CDR1 and CDR2 (germline): GTSNPN, SVGIG (reference sequence). V was cut by 4 bases and J by 4 bases, with 11 bases left in between.

This clonotype occurred many times. The chain has TRBV30 and TRBJ2-1, with D tentatively TRBD1 (5 bases). This CDR3 is 13 amino acids long. CDR1 GTSNPN and CDR2 SVGIG come from the germline V gene (reference sequence). V lost 6 bases to trimming and J lost 4 bases, with 13 bases between them. The CDR3 is CACFRVRYNEQFF. CDR3 DNA sequence: TGTGCCTGCTTCAGGGTCCGATACAATGAGCAGTTCTTC.

The table lists this clonotype with many counts. This chain connects TRBV2 to TRBJ2-7; TRBD1 is a possible D gene (6 bases). This CDR3 region has 14 residues. V was pared by 7 bases and J by 1 base, with 14 bases between. Germline V lookup: CDR1 SNHLY, CDR2 FYNNEI. CDR3 DNA sequence: TGTGCCAGCAAAACACCGGGGACATCCTACGAGCAGTACTTC. This codes for CASKTPGTSYEQYF.

Regarding this clonotype: A junction end diverges from the germline sequence, so it may reflect a read error. This CDR3 reads CASSYSWYERYF. CDR3 coding DNA: TGTGCCAGCAGTTACTCTTGGTACGAGCGGTACTTC. This chain uses TRBV6-2 or TRBV6-3 with TRBJ2-7, with D unclear. Germline V lookup: CDR1 MNHEY, CDR2 SVGEGT. This CDR3 comprises 12 residues.

This clonotype was counted ten times or more. The V call is TRBV30, the J call TRBJ1-5, with 8 nucleotides matching TRBD1. V trimming: 3 bases; J trimming: 4 bases; junction bases outside the gene matches: 5. This CDR3 is built from 14 residues. Germline values: CDR1 GTSNPN, CDR2 SVGIG (reference sequence). The CDR3 coding sequence is TGTGCCTGGAGATCAGGGGGCCCTAATCAGCCCCAGCATTTT. It is translated as CAWRSGGPNQPQHF.

This clonotype occurred once. The genes are TRBV5-1 and TRBJ1-2; possibly TRBD1 for D (5 bases). The CDR3 contains 13 residues. Germline CDR1 SGHRS, CDR2 YFSETQ. The germline V and J ends were trimmed by 0 bases and 7 bases, with 10 bases remaining between them. As DNA, the CDR3 is TGCGCCAGCAGCTTGGCAGGGAGGAGTGGCTACACCTTC. Translating it yields CASSLAGRSGYTF.

V and J are TRBV19 and TRBJ1-2; no clear D. Germline lookup yields CDR1 LNHDA and CDR2 SQIVND (reference sequence). The CDR3 sequence is 18 residues long. Trimming removed 7 bases at V and 0 bases at J, with 24 bases between. In DNA, the CDR3 is TGTGCCAGTAACTATGAGAGAACACTCGTTTTTACTAACTATGGCTACACCTTC. Translated, it gives CASNYERTLVFTNYGYTF.

With regard to this clonotype: This likely reflects a read error, since a far larger clone is one base away. The chain uses TRBV4-1 and TRBJ2-4; 13 bases map to TRBD2. The CDR3 runs to 17 residues. CDR1 MGHRA and CDR2 YSYEKL come from the germline V gene. For the CDR3, the DNA is TGTGCCAGCAGCCACGGGACTAGCGGGATAGCCAAAAACATTCAGCACTTC. This sequence encodes CASSHGTSGIAKNIQHF.